This TCR beta chain came from a study of vaccination and CD4 T cells after COVID-19. At the level of the study: Sampling post-COVID took place a median around 100 days after diagnosis (range 35 to 161).

The treatment is: approximately nine-day PBMC culture with coronavirus spike peptide pools or control peptides (ViraFEST assay). To note about this clonotype: Its matching antigen is unknown.

Germline values: CDR1 LNHDA, CDR2 SQIVND (reference sequence). There are 15 residues in the CDR3. Germline trimming cut 6 bases from V and 5 bases from J; bases unmatched to any gene: 9. The Oncomine TCR Beta short-read assay sequenced DNA from cultured CD4+ T cells. The template was genomic DNA from cultured CD4+ T cells. TCRdb reprocessed the PCR reads with MiXCR, giving one entry per CDR3 protein. This table holds roughly 21,000 distinct CDR3 sequences, around 68% found once. The sample was CD4+ T cells from blood, cultured in vitro, taken before SARS-CoV-2 vaccination. The receptor was derived from a human donor who received a COVID-19 vaccine. The chain carries TRBV19 and TRBJ2-5, with 10 bases lining up with TRBD1. The CDR3 region is CASSRDRGPMETQYF. The CDR3 nucleotides read TGTGCCAGTAGCAGGGACAGGGGCCCGATGGAGACCCAGTACTTC.